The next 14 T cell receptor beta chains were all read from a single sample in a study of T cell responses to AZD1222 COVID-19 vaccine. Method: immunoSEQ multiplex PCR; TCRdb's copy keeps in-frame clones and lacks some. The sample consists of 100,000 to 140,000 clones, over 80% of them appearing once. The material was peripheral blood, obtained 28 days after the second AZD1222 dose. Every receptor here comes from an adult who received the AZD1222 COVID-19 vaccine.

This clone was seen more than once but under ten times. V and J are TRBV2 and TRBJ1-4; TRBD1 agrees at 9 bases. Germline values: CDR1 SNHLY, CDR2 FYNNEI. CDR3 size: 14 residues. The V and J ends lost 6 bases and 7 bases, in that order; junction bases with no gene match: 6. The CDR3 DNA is TGTGCCAGCAGACCGGGACAGGGACGTGAAAAACTGTTTTTT. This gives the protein CASRPGQGREKLFF. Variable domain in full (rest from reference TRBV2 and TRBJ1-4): EPEVTQTPSHQVTQMGQEVILRCVPISNHLYFYWYRQILGQKVEFLVSFYNNEISEKSEIFDDQFSVERPDGSNFTLKIRSTKLEDSAMYFCASRPGQGREKLFFGSGTQLSVL.

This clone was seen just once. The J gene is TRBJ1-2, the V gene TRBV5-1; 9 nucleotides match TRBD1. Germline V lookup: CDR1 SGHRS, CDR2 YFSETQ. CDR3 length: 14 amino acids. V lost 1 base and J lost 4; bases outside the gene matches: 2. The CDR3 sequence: CASSLKTGGYGYTF. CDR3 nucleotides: TGCGCCAGCAGCTTGAAGACAGGGGGCTATGGCTACACCTTC.

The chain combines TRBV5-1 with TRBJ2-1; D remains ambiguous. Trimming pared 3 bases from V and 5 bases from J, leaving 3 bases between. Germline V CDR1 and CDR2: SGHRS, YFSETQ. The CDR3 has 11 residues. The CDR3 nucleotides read TGCGCCAGCAGCTGGAACAATGAGCAGTTCTTC. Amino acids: CASSWNNEQFF.

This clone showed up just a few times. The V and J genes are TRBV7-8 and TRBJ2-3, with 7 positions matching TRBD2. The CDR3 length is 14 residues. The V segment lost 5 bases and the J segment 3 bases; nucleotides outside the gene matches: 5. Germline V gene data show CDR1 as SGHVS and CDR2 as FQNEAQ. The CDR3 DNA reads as TGTGCCAGCAGCCGAGGACTAGTTACAGATACGCAGTATTTT. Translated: CASSRGLVTDTQYF.

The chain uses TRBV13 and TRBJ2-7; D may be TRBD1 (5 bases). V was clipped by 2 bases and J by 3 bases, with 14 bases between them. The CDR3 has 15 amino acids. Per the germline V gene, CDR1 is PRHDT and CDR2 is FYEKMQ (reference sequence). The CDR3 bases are TGTGCCAGCAGCTTAAGGGGCAGGAAAGACTACGAGCAGTACTTC. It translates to CASSLRGRKDYEQYF.

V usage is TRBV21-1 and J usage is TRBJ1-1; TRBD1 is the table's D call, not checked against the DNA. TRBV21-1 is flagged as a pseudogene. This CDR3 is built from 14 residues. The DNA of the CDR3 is TGTGCCAGCAGAAAGACACATCAGAACACTGAAGCTTTCTTT. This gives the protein CASRKTHQNTEAFF.

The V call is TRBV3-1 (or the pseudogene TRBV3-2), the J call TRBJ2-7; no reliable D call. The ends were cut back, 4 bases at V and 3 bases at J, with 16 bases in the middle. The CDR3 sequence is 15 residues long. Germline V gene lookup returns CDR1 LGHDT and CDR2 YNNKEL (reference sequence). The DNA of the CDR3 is TGTGCCAGCAGCCCTGAGGTAGGCAATAGCTACGAGCAGTACTTC. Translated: CASSPEVGNSYEQYF.

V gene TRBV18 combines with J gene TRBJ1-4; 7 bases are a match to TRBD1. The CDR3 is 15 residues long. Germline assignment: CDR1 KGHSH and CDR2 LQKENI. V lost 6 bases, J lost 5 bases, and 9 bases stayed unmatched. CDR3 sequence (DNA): TGTGCCAGCTCTCGACAGGGATTGGCGAATGAAAAACTGTTTTTT. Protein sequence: CASSRQGLANEKLFF.

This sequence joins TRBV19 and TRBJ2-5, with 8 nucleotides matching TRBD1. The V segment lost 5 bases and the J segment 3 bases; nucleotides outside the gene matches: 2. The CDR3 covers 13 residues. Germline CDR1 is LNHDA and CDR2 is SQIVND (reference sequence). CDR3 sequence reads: CASSLDREETQYF. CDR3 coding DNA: TGTGCCAGTAGTCTGGACAGGGAAGAGACCCAGTACTTC.

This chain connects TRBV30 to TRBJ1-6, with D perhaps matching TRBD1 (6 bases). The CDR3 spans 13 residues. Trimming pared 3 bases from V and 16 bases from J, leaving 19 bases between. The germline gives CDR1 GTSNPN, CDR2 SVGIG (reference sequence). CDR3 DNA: TGTGCCTGGAGATCGACCGGGGGCGAGAAACTCCACTTT. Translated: CAWRSTGGEKLHF.

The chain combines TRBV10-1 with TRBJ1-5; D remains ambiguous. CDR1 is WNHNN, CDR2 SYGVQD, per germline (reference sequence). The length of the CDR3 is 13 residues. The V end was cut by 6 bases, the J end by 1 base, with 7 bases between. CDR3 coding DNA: TGCGCCAGCAGAAGGGTGAGCAATCAGCCCCAGCATTTT. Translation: CASRRVSNQPQHF.

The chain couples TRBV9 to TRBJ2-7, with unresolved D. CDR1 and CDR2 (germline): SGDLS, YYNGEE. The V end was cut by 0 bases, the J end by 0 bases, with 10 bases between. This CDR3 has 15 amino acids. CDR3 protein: CASSVGAPPSYEQYF. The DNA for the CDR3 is TGTGCCAGCAGCGTAGGGGCACCCCCCTCCTACGAGCAGTACTTC.

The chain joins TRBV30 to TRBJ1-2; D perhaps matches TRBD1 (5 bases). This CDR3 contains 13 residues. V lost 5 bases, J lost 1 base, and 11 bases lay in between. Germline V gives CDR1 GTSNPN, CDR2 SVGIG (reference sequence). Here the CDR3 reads CAWSMGDNYGYTF. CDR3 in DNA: TGTGCCTGGTCCATGGGGGATAACTATGGCTACACCTTC.

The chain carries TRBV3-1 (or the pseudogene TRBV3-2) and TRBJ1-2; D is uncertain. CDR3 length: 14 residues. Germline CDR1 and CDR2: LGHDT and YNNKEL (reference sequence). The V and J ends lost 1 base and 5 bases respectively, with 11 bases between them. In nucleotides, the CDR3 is TGTGCCAGCAGCCAAGTGGCAGACCGGTATGGCTACACCTTC. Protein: CASSQVADRYGYTF.